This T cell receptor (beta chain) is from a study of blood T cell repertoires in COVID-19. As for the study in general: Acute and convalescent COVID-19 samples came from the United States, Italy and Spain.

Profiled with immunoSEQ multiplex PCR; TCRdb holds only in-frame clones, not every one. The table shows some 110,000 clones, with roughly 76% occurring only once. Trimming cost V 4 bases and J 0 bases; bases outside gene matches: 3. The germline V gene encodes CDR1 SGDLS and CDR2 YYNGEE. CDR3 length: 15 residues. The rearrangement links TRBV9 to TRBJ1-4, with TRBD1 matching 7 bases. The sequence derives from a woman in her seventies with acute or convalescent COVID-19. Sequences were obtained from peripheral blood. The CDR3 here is CASSPGTATNEKLFF. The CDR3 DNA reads TGTGCCAGCAGCCCAGGGACAGCAACTAATGAAAAACTGTTTTTT.